These 7 T cell receptor beta chains were all obtained from the same sample, sequenced in a study of T-cell memory formation after mild COVID-19. Each CDR3 protein is one row after TCRdb ran MiXCR on the 5' RACE reads. The sample records 65,000 to 95,000 distinct CDR3 sequences, more than 10% being singletons. Sequencing was performed on PBMCs or a T cell subset sorted from them (not recorded which). The source is a man aged 18 to 29 who had mild COVID-19 (a few samples of this study predate the infection). Cell type and time point are not known.

This clonotype was detected only once. This sequence joins TRBV6-6 and TRBJ2-1; D is possibly TRBD1 (6 bases). The V end lost 7 bases, the J end lost 5 bases, and 15 bases lay between the germline ends. This CDR3 contains 14 residues. Germline CDR1 reads MNHNY; CDR2 reads SVGAGI (reference sequence). CDR3 nucleotides: TGTGCCAGCACCTCACAAGAGGGGGACAATGAGCAGTTCTTC. It encodes CASTSQEGDNEQFF.

This clonotype appeared many times. The chain uses TRBV7-9 and TRBJ2-7, with a possible D match to TRBD1 (5 bases). The CDR3 is 14 amino acids. Germline V gene lookup returns CDR1 SEHNR and CDR2 FQNEAQ (reference sequence). The ends were cut back, 7 bases at V and 3 bases at J, with 16 bases in the middle. This CDR3 is CASTHEGHHYEQYF. CDR3 bases: TGTGCCAGCACCCACGAAGGACACCACTACGAGCAGTACTTC.

Many counts were recorded for this clonotype. The gene calls are TRBV12-5 and TRBJ2-1, with TRBD1 matching over 8 bases. The germline V gene has CDR1 LGHNT and CDR2 FRNRAP. V shed 3 bases and J 9 bases; nucleotides not matched to a gene: 7. This CDR3 is 14 amino acids long. CDR3 region: CASGFGTGVFEQFF. CDR3 sequence (DNA): TGTGCTAGTGGTTTCGGGACAGGAGTCTTTGAGCAGTTCTTC.

This clonotype showed up just a few times. The rearrangement uses TRBV28 and TRBJ2-5; perhaps D is TRBD1 or TRBD2 (5 bases each). With 6 bases removed from V and 6 bases from J, the gap between germline ends came to 17 bases. This CDR3 region has 14 residues. Germline assignment: CDR1 MDHEN and CDR2 SYDVKM. The CDR3 spells CASRKNGGRQTQYF. CDR3 bases: TGTGCCAGCAGAAAGAATGGGGGACGGCAGACCCAGTACTTC.

This clonotype was seen a few times. The genes are TRBV5-5 and TRBJ2-7; possibly TRBD1 or TRBD2 for D (5 bases each). Germline CDR1 and CDR2: SGHKS and YYEKEE (reference sequence). The germline V and J ends were trimmed by 0 bases and 4 bases, with 14 bases remaining between them. CDR3 length equals 15 residues. Here the CDR3 DNA reads TGTGCCAGCAGCTTGGTTGGGGGTTTGGTATACGAGCAGTACTTC. It specifies CASSLVGGLVYEQYF.

This clonotype was seen many times. This chain connects TRBV9 to TRBJ2-2, with TRBD1 matching 10 bases. The germline gives CDR1 SGDLS, CDR2 YYNGEE. The CDR3 contains 16 residues. V was clipped by 4 bases and J by 3 bases; unmatched bases: 6. CDR3 sequence (DNA): TGTGCCAGCAGCCCCGGACAGGGGGGGGACACCGGGGAGCTGTTTTTT. Translated: CASSPGQGGDTGELFF.

This clonotype was counted ten times or more. V usage is TRBV29-1 and J usage is TRBJ2-7; perhaps TRBD1 as D (7 bases). The CDR3 has 12 residues. The V gene's germline CDR1 is SQVTM and CDR2 ANQGSEA. The V and J ends lost 7 bases and 6 bases respectively, with 16 bases between them. The CDR3 reads CSATIQGGEQYV. The DNA for the CDR3 is TGCAGCGCCACGATTCAGGGGGGCGAGCAGTACGTC.